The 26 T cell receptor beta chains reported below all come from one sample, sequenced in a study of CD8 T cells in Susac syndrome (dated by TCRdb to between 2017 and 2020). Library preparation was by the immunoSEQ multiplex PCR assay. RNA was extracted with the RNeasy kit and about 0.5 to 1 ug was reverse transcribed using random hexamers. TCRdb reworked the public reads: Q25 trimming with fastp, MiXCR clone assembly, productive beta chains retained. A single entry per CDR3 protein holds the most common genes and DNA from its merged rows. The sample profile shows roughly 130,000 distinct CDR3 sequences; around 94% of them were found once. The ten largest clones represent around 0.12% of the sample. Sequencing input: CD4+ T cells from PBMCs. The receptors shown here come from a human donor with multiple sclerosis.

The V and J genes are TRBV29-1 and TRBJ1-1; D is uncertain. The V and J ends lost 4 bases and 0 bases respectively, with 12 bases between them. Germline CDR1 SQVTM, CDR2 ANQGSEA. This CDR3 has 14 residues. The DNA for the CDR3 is TGCAGCGTTGTAATCGTAGGGATGAACACTGAAGCTTTCTTT. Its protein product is CSVVIVGMNTEAFF.

CDR3 DNA sequence: TGTGCCAGCAGCCAAGATTTCGCTGCAAACACCGGGGAGCTGTTTTTT. This gives the protein CASSQDFAANTGELFF. This sequence joins TRBV3-1 and TRBJ2-2; D unclear. In germline, CDR1 is LGHDT, CDR2 YNNKEL (reference sequence). V shed 0 bases and J shed 2 bases, with 10 bases lying between them. CDR3 length: 16 amino acids.

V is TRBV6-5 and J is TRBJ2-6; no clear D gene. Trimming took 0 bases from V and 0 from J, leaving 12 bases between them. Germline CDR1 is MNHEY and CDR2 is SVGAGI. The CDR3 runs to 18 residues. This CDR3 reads CASSYSSNGYSGANVLTF. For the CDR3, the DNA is TGTGCCAGCAGTTACTCGAGTAACGGGTACTCTGGGGCCAACGTCCTGACTTTC.

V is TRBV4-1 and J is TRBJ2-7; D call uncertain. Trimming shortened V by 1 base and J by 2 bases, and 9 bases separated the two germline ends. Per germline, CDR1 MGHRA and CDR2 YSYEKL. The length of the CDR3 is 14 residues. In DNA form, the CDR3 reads TGCGCCAGCAGCCAAGTCGGCAGGACCTACGAGCAGTACTTC. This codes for CASSQVGRTYEQYF.

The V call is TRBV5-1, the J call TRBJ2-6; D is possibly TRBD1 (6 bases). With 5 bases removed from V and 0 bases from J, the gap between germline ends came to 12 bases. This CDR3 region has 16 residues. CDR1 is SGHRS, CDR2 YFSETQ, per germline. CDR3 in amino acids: CASSFTGISGANVLTF. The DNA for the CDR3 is TGCGCCAGCAGTTTTACAGGGATCTCTGGGGCCAACGTCCTGACTTTC. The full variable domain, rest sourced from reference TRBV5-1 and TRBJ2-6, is KAGVTQTPRYLIKTRGQQVTLSCSPISGHRSVSWYQQTPGQGLQFLFEYFSETQRNKGNFPGRFSGRQFSNSRSEMNVSTLELGDSALYLCASSFTGISGANVLTFGAGSRLTVL.

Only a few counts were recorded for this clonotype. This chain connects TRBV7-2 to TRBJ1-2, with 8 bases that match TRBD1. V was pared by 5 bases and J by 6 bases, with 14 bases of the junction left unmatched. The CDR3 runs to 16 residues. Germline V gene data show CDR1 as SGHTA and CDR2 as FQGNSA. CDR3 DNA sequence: TGTGCCAGCAGCCCACGGACAGGGCTGTTTGGGAATGGCTACACCTTC. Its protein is CASSPRTGLFGNGYTF.

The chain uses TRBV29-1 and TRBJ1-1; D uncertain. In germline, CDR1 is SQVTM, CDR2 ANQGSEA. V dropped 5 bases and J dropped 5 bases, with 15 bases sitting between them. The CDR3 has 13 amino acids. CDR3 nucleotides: TGCAGCGTTCGGCGGATGGAGGAGACTGAAGCTTTCTTT. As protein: CSVRRMEETEAFF.

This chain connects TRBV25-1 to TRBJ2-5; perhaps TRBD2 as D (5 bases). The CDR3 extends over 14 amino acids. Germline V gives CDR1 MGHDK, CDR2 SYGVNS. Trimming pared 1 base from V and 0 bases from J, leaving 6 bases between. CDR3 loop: CASSESRDQETQYF. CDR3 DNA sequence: TGTGCCAGCAGTGAATCGCGGGACCAAGAGACCCAGTACTTC.

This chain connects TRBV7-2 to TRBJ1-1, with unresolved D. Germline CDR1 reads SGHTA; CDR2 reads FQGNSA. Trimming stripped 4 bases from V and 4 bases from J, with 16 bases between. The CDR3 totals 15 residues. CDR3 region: CASSSSWAPGTEAFF. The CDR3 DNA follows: TGTGCCAGCAGCTCCTCCTGGGCGCCGGGCACTGAAGCTTTCTTT.

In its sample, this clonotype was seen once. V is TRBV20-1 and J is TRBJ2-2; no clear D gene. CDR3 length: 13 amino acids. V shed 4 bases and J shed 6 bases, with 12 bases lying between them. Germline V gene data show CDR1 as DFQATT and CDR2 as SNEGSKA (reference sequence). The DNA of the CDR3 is TGCAGTGCTACCGGACGTGTGTCCGGGGAGCTGTTTTTT. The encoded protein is CSATGRVSGELFF.

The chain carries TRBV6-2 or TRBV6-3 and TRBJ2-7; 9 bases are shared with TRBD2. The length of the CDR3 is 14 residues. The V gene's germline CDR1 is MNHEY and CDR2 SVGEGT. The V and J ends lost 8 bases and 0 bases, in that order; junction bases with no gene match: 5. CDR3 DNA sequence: TGTGCCAGCGCCAAAGCGGGGGGCTCCTACGAGCAGTACTTC. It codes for CASAKAGGSYEQYF.

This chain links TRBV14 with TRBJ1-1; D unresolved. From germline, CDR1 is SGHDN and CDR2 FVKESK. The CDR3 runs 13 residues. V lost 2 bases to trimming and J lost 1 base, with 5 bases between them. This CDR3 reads CASSQFRNTEAFF. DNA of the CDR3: TGTGCCAGCAGCCAATTTAGGAACACTGAAGCTTTCTTT.

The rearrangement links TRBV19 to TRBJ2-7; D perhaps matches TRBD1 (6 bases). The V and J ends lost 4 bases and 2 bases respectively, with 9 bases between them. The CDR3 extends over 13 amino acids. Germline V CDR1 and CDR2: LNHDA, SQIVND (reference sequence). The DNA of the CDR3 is TGTGCCAGTAGTAAGCAGGGGACCTACGAGCAGTACTTC. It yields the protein CASSKQGTYEQYF. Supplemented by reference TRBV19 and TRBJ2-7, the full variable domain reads DGGITQSPKYLFRKEGQNVTLSCEQNLNHDAMYWYRQDPGQGLRLIYYSQIVNDFQKGDIAEGYSVSREKKESFPLTVTSAQKNPTAFYLCASSKQGTYEQYFGPGTRLTVT.

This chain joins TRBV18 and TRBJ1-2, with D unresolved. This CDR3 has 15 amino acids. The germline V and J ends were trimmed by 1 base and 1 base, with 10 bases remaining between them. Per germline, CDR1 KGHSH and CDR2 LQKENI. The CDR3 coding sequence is TGTGCCAGCTCACCACAGGACCAACGTAACTATGGCTACACCTTC. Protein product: CASSPQDQRNYGYTF.

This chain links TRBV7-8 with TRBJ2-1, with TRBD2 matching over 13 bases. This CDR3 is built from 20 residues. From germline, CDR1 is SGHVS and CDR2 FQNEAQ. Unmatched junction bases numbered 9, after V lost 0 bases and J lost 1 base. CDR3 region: CASSLAMGLAGFSSYNEQFF. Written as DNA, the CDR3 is TGTGCCAGCAGCTTAGCAATGGGACTAGCGGGGTTTTCATCCTACAATGAGCAGTTCTTC.

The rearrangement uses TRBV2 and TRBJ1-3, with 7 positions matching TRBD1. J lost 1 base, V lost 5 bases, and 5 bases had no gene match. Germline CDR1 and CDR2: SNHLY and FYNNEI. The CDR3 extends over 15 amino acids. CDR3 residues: CASSFPQGSGNTIYF. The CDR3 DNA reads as TGTGCCAGCAGTTTTCCACAGGGGTCTGGAAACACCATATATTTT.

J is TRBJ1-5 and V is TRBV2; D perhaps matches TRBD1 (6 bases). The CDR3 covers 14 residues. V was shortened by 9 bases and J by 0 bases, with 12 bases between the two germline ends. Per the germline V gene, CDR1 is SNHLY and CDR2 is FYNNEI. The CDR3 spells CARGSGASNQPQHF. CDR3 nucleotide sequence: TGTGCCAGGGGTTCGGGGGCTAGCAATCAGCCCCAGCATTTT.

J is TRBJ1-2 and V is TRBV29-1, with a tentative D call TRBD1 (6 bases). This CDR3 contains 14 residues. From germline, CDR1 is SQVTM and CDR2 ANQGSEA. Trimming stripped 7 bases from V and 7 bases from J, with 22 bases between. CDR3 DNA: TGCAGCGCCCTCGCCCCTGGGGGCGTGACTGGCTACACCTTC. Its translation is CSALAPGGVTGYTF. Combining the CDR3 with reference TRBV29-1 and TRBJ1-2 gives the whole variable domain SAVISQKPSRDICQRGTSLTIQCQVDSQVTMMFWYRQQPGQSLTLIATANQGSEATYESGFVIDKFPISRPNLTFSTLTVSNMSPEDSSIYLCSALAPGGVTGYTFGSGTRLTVV.

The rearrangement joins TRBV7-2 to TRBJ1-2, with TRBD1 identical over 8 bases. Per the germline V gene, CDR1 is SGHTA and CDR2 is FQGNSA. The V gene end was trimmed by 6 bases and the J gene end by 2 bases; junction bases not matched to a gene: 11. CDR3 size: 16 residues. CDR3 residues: CASRHQGAFRNYGYTF. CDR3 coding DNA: TGTGCCAGCAGACATCAGGGGGCGTTCAGAAACTATGGCTACACCTTC.

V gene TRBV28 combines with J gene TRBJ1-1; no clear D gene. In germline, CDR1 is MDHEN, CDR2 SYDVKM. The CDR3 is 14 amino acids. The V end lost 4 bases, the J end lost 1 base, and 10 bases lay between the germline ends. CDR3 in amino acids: CASSYPGRNTEAFF. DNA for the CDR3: TGTGCCAGCAGTTACCCGGGCAGGAACACTGAAGCTTTCTTT.

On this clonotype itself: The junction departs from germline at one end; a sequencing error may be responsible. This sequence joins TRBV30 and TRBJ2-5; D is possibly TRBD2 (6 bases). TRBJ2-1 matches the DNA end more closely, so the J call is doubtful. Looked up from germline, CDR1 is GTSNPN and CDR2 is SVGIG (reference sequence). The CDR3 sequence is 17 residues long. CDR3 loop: CAWSVSKRRGMVNDQFF. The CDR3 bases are TGTGCCTGGAGTGTCAGTAAACGGCGCGGGATGGTGAATGACCAGTTCTTC.

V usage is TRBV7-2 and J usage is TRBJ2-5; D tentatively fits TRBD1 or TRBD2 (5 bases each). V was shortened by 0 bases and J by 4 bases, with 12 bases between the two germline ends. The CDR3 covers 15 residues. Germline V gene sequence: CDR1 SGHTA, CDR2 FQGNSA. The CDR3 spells CASSLAGRTGETQYF. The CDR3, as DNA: TGTGCCAGCAGCTTAGCGGGACGGACTGGAGAGACCCAGTACTTC.

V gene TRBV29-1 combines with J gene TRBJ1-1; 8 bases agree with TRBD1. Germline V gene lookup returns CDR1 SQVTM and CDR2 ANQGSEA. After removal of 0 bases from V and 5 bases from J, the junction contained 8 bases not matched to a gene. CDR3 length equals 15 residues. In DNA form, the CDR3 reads TGCAGCGTTGAAGAGGCACAGGGGGGTTGGACTGAAGCTTTCTTT. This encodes CSVEEAQGGWTEAFF.

CDR3 sequence: CASSLAAGLSYTF. In DNA form, the CDR3 reads TGTGCCAGCAGTTTAGCGGCGGGGTTGAGCTACACCTTC. V is TRBV12-3 or TRBV12-4 and J is TRBJ1-2; D call uncertain. The CDR3 has 13 residues. V dropped 0 bases and J dropped 9 bases, with 11 bases sitting between them.

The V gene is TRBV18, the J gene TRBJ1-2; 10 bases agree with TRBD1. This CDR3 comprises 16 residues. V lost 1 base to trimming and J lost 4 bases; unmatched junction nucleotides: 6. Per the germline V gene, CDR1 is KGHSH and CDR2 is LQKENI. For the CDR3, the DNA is TGTGCCAGCTCACCACGGAGACAGGGGGCCCCCTATGGCTACACCTTC. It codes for CASSPRRQGAPYGYTF.

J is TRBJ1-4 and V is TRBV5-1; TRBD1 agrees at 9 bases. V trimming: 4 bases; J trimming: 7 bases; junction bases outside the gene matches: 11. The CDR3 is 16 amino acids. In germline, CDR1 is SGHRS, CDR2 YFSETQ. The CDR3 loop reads CASSLLEGQGGEKLFF. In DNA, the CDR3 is TGCGCCAGCAGCCTCTTGGAGGGACAGGGAGGTGAAAAACTGTTTTTT. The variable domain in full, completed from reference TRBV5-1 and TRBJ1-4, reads KAGVTQTPRYLIKTRGQQVTLSCSPISGHRSVSWYQQTPGQGLQFLFEYFSETQRNKGNFPGRFSGRQFSNSRSEMNVSTLELGDSALYLCASSLLEGQGGEKLFFGSGTQLSVL.